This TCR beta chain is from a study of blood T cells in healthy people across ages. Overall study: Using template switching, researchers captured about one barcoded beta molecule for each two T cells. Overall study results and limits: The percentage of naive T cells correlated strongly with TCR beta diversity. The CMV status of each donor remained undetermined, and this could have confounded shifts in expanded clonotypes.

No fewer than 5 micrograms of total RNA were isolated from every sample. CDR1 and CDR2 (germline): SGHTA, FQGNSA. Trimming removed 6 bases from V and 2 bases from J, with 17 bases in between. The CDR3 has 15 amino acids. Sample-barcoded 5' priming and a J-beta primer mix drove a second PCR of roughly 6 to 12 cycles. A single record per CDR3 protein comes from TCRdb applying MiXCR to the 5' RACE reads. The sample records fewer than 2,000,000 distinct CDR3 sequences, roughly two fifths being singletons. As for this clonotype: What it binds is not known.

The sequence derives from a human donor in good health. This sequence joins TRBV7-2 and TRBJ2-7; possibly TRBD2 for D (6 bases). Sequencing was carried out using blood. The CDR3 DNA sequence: TGTGCCAGCAGGCTCCGGCGGGACGGACCCTACGAGCAGTACTTC. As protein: CASRLRRDGPYEQYF.